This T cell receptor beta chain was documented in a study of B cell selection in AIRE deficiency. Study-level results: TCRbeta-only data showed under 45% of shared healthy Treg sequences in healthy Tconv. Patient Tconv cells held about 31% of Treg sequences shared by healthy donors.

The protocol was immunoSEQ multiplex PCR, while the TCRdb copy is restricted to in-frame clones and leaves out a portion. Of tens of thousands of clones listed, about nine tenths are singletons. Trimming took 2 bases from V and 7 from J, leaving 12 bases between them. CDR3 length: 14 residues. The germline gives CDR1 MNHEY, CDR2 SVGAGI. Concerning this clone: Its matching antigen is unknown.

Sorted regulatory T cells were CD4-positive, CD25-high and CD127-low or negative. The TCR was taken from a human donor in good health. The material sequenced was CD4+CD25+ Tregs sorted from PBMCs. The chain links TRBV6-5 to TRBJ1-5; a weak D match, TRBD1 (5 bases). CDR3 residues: CASSYGLGRQPQHF. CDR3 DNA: TGTGCCAGCAGTTACGGGTTGGGGCGGCAGCCCCAGCATTTT.